The source of this TCR beta chain is a study of blood T cell repertoires in COVID-19 (dated by TCRdb to between 2020 and 2021). Notes on the research overall: Samples covering the acute and convalescent phases of COVID-19 were provided by collaborators in the United States, Italy and Spain. The prospective study material was composed of cDNA or gDNA derived from T cells, B-cell-depleted T cells, or PBMCs. Subjects who had been exposed to COVID-19, were actively infected with it, or had recovered from it provided the deeply sampled blood TCRbeta repertoires that made up the dataset. A freely available public database, intended as a resource for researchers studying the immune response to SARS-CoV-2, is where the repertoires were released. Samples came from the ongoing ImmuneRACE study (first 160 participants) plus 1,254 subjects from 6 global collaborators. The sample metadata nearly always contained a de-identified subject ID, COVID-19 status, age in years and sex. HLA class I and class II types, where available, came from metadata supplied by the sample provider rather than from assay-based typing. Overall study outcomes, separate from this receptor: The quantity of clinical and demographic metadata differed by source and by participant and was supplied without curation.

The collaborating institutions used their own protocols to collect whole blood in K2EDTA tubes. Collaborator samples were shipped for TCRbeta analysis as frozen whole blood, isolated PBMCs, or DNA extracted from either sample type. TCRbeta CDR3 regions were amplified from genomic DNA by means of the immunoSEQ Assay, a bias-controlled multiplex PCR. The study's own analysis went as follows. Nucleated cell counts per sample were estimated from amplification of reference gene primers within the assay. Sequence reads were collapsed and filtered to measure the absolute abundance of every unique TCRbeta CDR3 rearrangement. For each sample, productive Simpson clonality was calculated as the square root of Simpson's diversity index across productive rearrangements. Drawn from immuneACCESS, this table holds only the in-frame rearrangements with V and J called that TCRdb kept. Clones are partly lost; checked studies trace under half to an unresolved V gene and leave the rest unexplained. Clone size and the V and J calls come from that table; the DNA yielded D and trimming. The sample table holds over 65,000 clones, of which around 82% were seen once. The leading ten clones occupy about 16% of the sample.

This clone was observed a handful of times. This receptor's antigen is unknown. No quality values exist for individual bases; no much larger clone is one base distant. Counted from cysteine to phenylalanine, this CDR3 has 15 amino acids. Solely the CDR3 DNA is kept, with 45 bases framed from the first base. Compared with germline, V lacks 0 bases and J lacks 6 bases; bases without a gene match: 9. Sequences GTSNPN (CDR1) and SVGIG (CDR2) are obtained from the germline V gene (reference sequence). The sequenced sample consisted of peripheral blood. This chain joins TRBV30 to TRBJ2-3; TRBD2 matches 7 bases in the middle. This sequence originates from a man older than 75 with active COVID-19. The nucleotide sequence is given as TGTGCCTGGAGTGTACTTGGCGGGAGTGTGGATACGCAGTATTTT. The resulting protein is CAWSVLGGSVDTQYF. With all but the CDR3 taken from the reference TRBV30 and TRBJ2-3 genes, the full variable domain is: SQTIHQWPATLVQPVGSPLSLECTVEGTSNPNLYWYRQAAGRGLQLLFYSVGIGQISSEVPQNLSASRPQDRQFILSSKKLLLSDSGFYLCAWSVLGGSVDTQYFGPGTRLTVL.